Each of the 16 T cell receptor beta chains below was sequenced from the same sample in a study of blood T cell repertoires in COVID-19. Here immunoSEQ multiplex PCR was the method, and the copy in TCRdb shows in-frame clones only, minus some. Here the sample spans some 85,000 clones, roughly 87% being singletons. The source material was peripheral blood. These receptors came from a man aged 50-60 years with acute or convalescent COVID-19.

The V gene is TRBV24-1, the J gene TRBJ2-1; TRBD2 might be the D (5 bases). In germline, CDR1 is KGHDR, CDR2 SFDVKD. CDR3 length: 16 amino acids. V was cut by 2 bases and J by 8 bases, with 18 bases left in between. CDR3 sequence reads: CATSDSMGVERDEQFF. CDR3 bases: TGTGCCACCAGTGATTCTATGGGCGTAGAGAGGGATGAGCAGTTCTTC.

The chain recombines TRBV6-2 or TRBV6-3 with TRBJ2-3; 8 nucleotides align to TRBD2. The CDR3 totals 17 residues. CDR1 and CDR2 from the germline V gene are MNHEY and SVGEGT. With V trimmed by 6 bases and J by 6 bases, 17 bases remained unmatched. This CDR3 reads CASSYGRRRLATDTQYF. Written as DNA, the CDR3 is TGTGCCAGCAGCTATGGTAGGAGGAGACTAGCGACCGATACGCAGTATTTT.

The rearrangement links TRBV6-4 to TRBJ1-5, with TRBD1 as a possible D gene (5 bases). Germline V gives CDR1 MRHNA, CDR2 SNTAGT. The CDR3 loop spans 13 amino acids. V lost 3 bases, J lost 6 bases, and 9 bases lay in between. The CDR3: CASSEGATQPQHF. CDR3 DNA sequence: TGTGCCAGCAGTGAAGGGGCGACTCAGCCCCAGCATTTT.

This rearrangement joins TRBV25-1 to TRBJ1-2; D is perhaps TRBD1 (5 bases). Germline V gives CDR1 MGHDK, CDR2 SYGVNS. The CDR3 length is 13 residues. The V end lost 3 bases, the J end lost 8 bases, and 13 bases lay between the germline ends. DNA for the CDR3: TGTGCCAGCAGTGAGGCTGGCAGGGCCGGCTACACCTTC. Protein product: CASSEAGRAGYTF.

This clone showed up just once. The J gene is TRBJ1-5, the V gene TRBV5-8, with D unresolved. Germline assignment: CDR1 SGHTS and CDR2 YDEGEE. V was trimmed by 0 bases and J by 3 bases, leaving 10 bases between them. This CDR3 is 15 amino acids long. The CDR3 sequence: CASSLEQAVNQPQHF. The CDR3 coding sequence is TGTGCCAGCAGCTTGGAGCAGGCAGTCAATCAGCCCCAGCATTTT.

A few counts support this clone. This chain connects TRBV2 to TRBJ1-2; D gene uncertain. The germline V and J ends were trimmed by 7 bases and 0 bases, with 9 bases remaining between them. The CDR3 has 13 amino acids. Germline V gives CDR1 SNHLY, CDR2 FYNNEI. The CDR3 is CASNQEANYGYTF. The CDR3 DNA is TGTGCCAGCAATCAGGAAGCTAACTATGGCTACACCTTC.

The chain has TRBV7-2 and TRBJ2-2, with TRBD1 identical over 9 bases. The CDR3 sequence is 15 residues long. Germline CDR1 is SGHTA and CDR2 is FQGNSA. The V gene end was trimmed by 6 bases and the J gene end by 5 bases; junction bases not matched to a gene: 7. The CDR3 DNA reads as TGTGCCAGCAGACGGAACAGGGGGCGAACCGGGGAGCTGTTTTTT. This gives the protein CASRRNRGRTGELFF.

The genes are TRBV10-3 and TRBJ1-2; TRBD1 matches 8 bases. There are 14 residues in the CDR3. The trim removed 4 bases at V and 7 bases at J, leaving 8 bases unmatched. Germline V CDR1 and CDR2: ENHRY, SYGVKD. CDR3 amino acids: CAISGTGQGGGYTF. In DNA form, the CDR3 reads TGTGCCATCAGTGGGACCGGACAGGGCGGTGGCTACACCTTC.

Only one count was recorded for this clone. The chain is built from TRBV3-1 (or the pseudogene TRBV3-2) and TRBJ1-2, with D perhaps matching TRBD1 (5 bases). V was cut by 3 bases and J by 4 bases, with 12 bases left in between. Germline loops: CDR1 LGHDT, CDR2 YNNKEL (reference sequence). The CDR3 consists of 14 residues. CDR3 protein: CASSQADRSYGYTF. The CDR3 region has the DNA TGTGCCAGCAGCCAGGCCGACAGATCCTATGGCTACACCTTC.

The genes are TRBV6-5 and TRBJ1-2; TRBD1 matches at 10 bases. Germline lookup yields CDR1 MNHEY and CDR2 SVGAGI. The CDR3 is 14 amino acids. The V and J ends lost 1 base and 6 bases, in that order; junction bases with no gene match: 2. The CDR3 bases are TGTGCCAGCAGTTACTTGACAGGGGGCGATGGCTACACCTTC. Protein sequence: CASSYLTGGDGYTF.

The rearrangement joins TRBV6-8 to TRBJ2-2, with 9 bases matching TRBD2. V lost 8 bases, J lost 3 bases, and 7 bases stayed unmatched. The CDR3 totals 15 residues. CDR1 is MNHGY and CDR2 is SAAAGT in the germline V gene. The CDR3, as DNA: TGTGCCAGCGATAAGCGGGGGGAGGACACCGGGGAGCTGTTTTTT. Protein: CASDKRGEDTGELFF.

The table lists this clone with a count of one. The CDR3 sequence: CASSWGTGIMNTEAFF. The CDR3 bases are TGCGCCAGCAGCTGGGGGACAGGGATCATGAACACTGAAGCTTTCTTT. The rearrangement joins TRBV5-1 to TRBJ1-1; TRBD1 aligns across 9 bases. There are 16 residues in the CDR3. In germline, CDR1 is SGHRS, CDR2 YFSETQ. The V gene end was trimmed by 3 bases and the J gene end by 0 bases; junction bases not matched to a gene: 6.

V and J are TRBV19 and TRBJ1-5, with a possible D match to TRBD1 (6 bases). This CDR3 is built from 15 residues. Trimming stripped 3 bases from V and 0 bases from J, with 9 bases between. CDR1 is LNHDA and CDR2 is SQIVND in the germline V gene (reference sequence). CDR3 amino acids: CASSMLGGSNQPQHF. Written as DNA, the CDR3 is TGTGCCAGTAGTATGTTAGGGGGTAGCAATCAGCCCCAGCATTTT.

The V call is TRBV5-1, the J call TRBJ2-1; tentatively, D is TRBD2 (6 bases). Trimming pared 4 bases from V and 5 bases from J, leaving 10 bases between. This CDR3 spans 13 amino acids. The V gene's germline CDR1 is SGHRS and CDR2 YFSETQ. The CDR3 sequence is CASSGGINNEQFF. The CDR3 DNA is TGCGCCAGCAGCGGGGGGATCAACAATGAGCAGTTCTTC.

The chain joins TRBV10-3 to TRBJ1-2; the match to TRBD1 covers 11 bases. The V gene's germline CDR1 is ENHRY and CDR2 SYGVKD. The CDR3 has 12 amino acids. Trimming at V came to 10 bases and at J to 3 bases, leaving 1 base not matched to a gene. The CDR3 sequence is CATGQGDYGYTF. The CDR3 DNA is TGTGCCACGGGACAGGGGGACTATGGCTACACCTTC.

CDR3 sequence (DNA): TGTGCCAGCAGCCCAGGACAGGGTACGCAGTATTTT. Protein: CASSPGQGTQYF. The chain uses TRBV5-6 and TRBJ2-3; 8 positions agree with TRBD1. With 4 bases clipped from V and 8 bases from J, the junction kept 3 bases outside the gene matches. From germline, CDR1 is SGHDT and CDR2 YYEEEE. This CDR3 comprises 12 residues.